Below are 26 T cell receptor beta chains sequenced from a single sample in a study of blood T cell repertoires in COVID-19. The protocol was immunoSEQ multiplex PCR, while the TCRdb copy is restricted to in-frame clones and leaves out a portion. In the table there are about 150,000 clones, over 70% of which are singletons. Sequenced: peripheral blood. The receptors derive from a man in his 60s with acute or convalescent COVID-19.

The chain joins TRBV10-3 to TRBJ1-4, with no clear D. Germline values: CDR1 ENHRY, CDR2 SYGVKD. V was cut by 0 bases and J by 0 bases, with 8 bases left in between. The CDR3 is 16 amino acids. CDR3 coding DNA: TGTGCCATCAGTGAGTCTAGATTTACAACTAATGAAAAACTGTTTTTT. The encoded protein is CAISESRFTTNEKLFF.

J is TRBJ2-7 and V is TRBV6-2 or TRBV6-3, with TRBD1 matching over 11 bases. V gave up 4 bases and J gave up 3 bases; unmatched junction bases: 2. Germline values: CDR1 MNHEY, CDR2 SVGEGT. This CDR3 has 14 residues. The CDR3 sequence is CASSWGTGGYEQYF. The CDR3 DNA follows: TGTGCCAGCAGTTGGGGGACAGGGGGCTACGAGCAGTACTTC.

This rearrangement joins TRBV29-1 to TRBJ2-6; 9 bases agree with TRBD1. This CDR3 has 13 residues. V lost 7 bases and J lost 15; bases outside the gene matches: 13. Looked up from germline, CDR1 is SQVTM and CDR2 is ANQGSEA. CDR3 loop: CSAGTGPRMDLTF. Here the CDR3 DNA reads TGCAGCGCCGGGACAGGGCCCCGGATGGACCTGACTTTC.

The chain links TRBV29-1 to TRBJ2-3, with TRBD2 matching over 9 bases. This CDR3 has 18 residues. Germline V lookup: CDR1 SQVTM, CDR2 ANQGSEA. Germline trimming cut 4 bases from V and 0 bases from J; bases unmatched to any gene: 14. CDR3 bases: TGCAGCGTTGGGGGCGAGAGATTAGCGGGGGAAAGCACAGATACGCAGTATTTT. Its protein product is CSVGGERLAGESTDTQYF.

This clone was picked up a small number of times. The J gene is TRBJ2-2, the V gene TRBV11-1; TRBD1 aligns across 7 bases. Unmatched junction bases numbered 5, after V lost 5 bases and J lost 2 bases. The CDR3 covers 15 residues. The germline V gene encodes CDR1 SGHAT and CDR2 FQDESV (reference sequence). The CDR3 is CASSLNRGNTGELFF. The DNA of the CDR3 is TGTGCCAGCAGCCTAAACAGGGGAAACACCGGGGAGCTGTTTTTT.

The chain joins TRBV5-1 to TRBJ2-1; maybe TRBD2 (6 bases). The CDR3 consists of 15 residues. The V gene lost 5 bases and the J gene lost 0 bases, with 12 bases spanning the gap. Germline values: CDR1 SGHRS, CDR2 YFSETQ. This CDR3 reads CASSRDFSSYNEQFF. CDR3 DNA: TGCGCCAGCAGTAGGGACTTCAGCTCCTACAATGAGCAGTTCTTC.

The V gene is TRBV3-1 (or the pseudogene TRBV3-2), the J gene TRBJ1-1; D is undetermined. This CDR3 contains 14 residues. V lost 2 bases and J 6 bases, leaving 13 bases between the germline ends. Germline values: CDR1 LGHDT, CDR2 YNNKEL (reference sequence). In DNA, the CDR3 is TGTGCCAGCAGCCAACCCGGGGAGGGTTCTGAAGCTTTCTTT. It codes for CASSQPGEGSEAFF.

This clone was seen more than once but under ten times. The chain couples TRBV7-3 to TRBJ1-1; the D is unclear. Trimming stripped 6 bases from V and 1 base from J, with 9 bases between. This CDR3 comprises 13 residues. Per the germline V gene, CDR1 is SGHTA and CDR2 is FQGTGA. The CDR3 bases are TGTGCCAGCAGGTCCGCGAGGAACACTGAAGCTTTCTTT. It yields the protein CASRSARNTEAFF.

The chain couples TRBV5-6 to TRBJ1-1, with D hard to call. Germline V gene sequence: CDR1 SGHDT, CDR2 YYEEEE. Between the trimmed V and J ends, which lost 0 bases and 6 bases, there was a span of 9 bases. The CDR3 is 13 amino acids. The DNA of the CDR3 is TGTGCCAGCAGCTTGGTAGGGAGGGCTGAAGCTTTCTTT. Protein sequence: CASSLVGRAEAFF.

This chain joins TRBV4-1 and TRBJ2-5, with D possibly matching TRBD2 (5 bases). The V end lost 1 base, the J end lost 5 bases, and 5 bases lay between the germline ends. Germline CDR1 and CDR2: MGHRA and YSYEKL. This CDR3 region has 12 residues. DNA for the CDR3: TGCGCCAGCAGCCAAGGCGGGGAGACCCAGTACTTC. This translates into CASSQGGETQYF.

The chain has TRBV7-2 and TRBJ2-2, with 9 bases fitting TRBD2. V was pared by 5 bases and J by 9 bases, with 13 bases of the junction left unmatched. The CDR3 is made up of 16 amino acids. Germline V gene lookup returns CDR1 SGHTA and CDR2 FQGNSA. The DNA for the CDR3 is TGTGCCAGCAGCCCAGTGGGCGGGAGGGAAATAAGGGAGCTGTTTTTT. It is translated as CASSPVGGREIRELFF.

This clone was picked up a small number of times. CDR3 sequence: CASSSASGQGAHGYTF. CDR3 DNA sequence: TGTGCCAGCAGTTCCGCATCGGGACAGGGGGCACATGGCTACACCTTC. The chain has TRBV28 and TRBJ1-2; 12 nucleotides line up with TRBD1. This CDR3 spans 16 amino acids. With V trimmed by 4 bases and J by 6 bases, 9 bases remained unmatched. Germline V gives CDR1 MDHEN, CDR2 SYDVKM.

V is TRBV2 and J is TRBJ2-3; D perhaps matches TRBD2 (5 bases). The CDR3 has 15 residues. Trimming removed 3 bases from V and 7 bases from J, with 17 bases in between. Looked up from germline, CDR1 is SNHLY and CDR2 is FYNNEI. DNA of the CDR3: TGTGCCAGCAGTGAGGCGGGCCTAGAGAGTTATACGCAGTATTTT. This translates into CASSEAGLESYTQYF.

This clone showed up many times. Additional DNA sequences in this sample encode the identical CDR3. The V call is TRBV28, the J call TRBJ1-2, with 7 positions matching TRBD1. This CDR3 has 12 amino acids. The germline V gene encodes CDR1 MDHEN and CDR2 SYDVKM. The trim removed 8 bases at V and 5 bases at J, leaving 5 bases unmatched. CDR3 DNA: TGTGCCAGCGGACAGGAGAATTATGGCTACACCTTC. Translating gives CASGQENYGYTF.

The table lists this clone with a few counts. V usage is TRBV9 and J usage is TRBJ2-1; TRBD2 agrees at 8 bases. The J segment lost 9 bases and the V segment lost 4 bases, leaving 12 bases of the junction unmatched. The germline V gene has CDR1 SGDLS and CDR2 YYNGEE. The CDR3 has 15 residues. The CDR3 nucleotides read TGTGCCAGCAGCCAGACCTCGACTAGCGCAGGTGAGCAGTTCTTC. Translation gives CASSQTSTSAGEQFF.

The genes are TRBV4-2 and TRBJ2-7; TRBD1 aligns across 7 bases. CDR3 length: 18 amino acids. V gave up 0 bases and J gave up 2 bases; unmatched junction bases: 13. CDR1 and CDR2 from the germline V gene are LGHNA and YNFKEQ. CDR3 protein: CASSQDAGGPSVTYEQYF. CDR3 coding DNA: TGTGCCAGCAGCCAAGACGCAGGGGGTCCTTCTGTTACCTACGAGCAGTACTTC.

This chain joins TRBV5-6 and TRBJ1-2; 10 bases fit TRBD1. V was pared by 4 bases and J by 3 bases, with 3 bases of the junction left unmatched. Germline V gene data show CDR1 as SGHDT and CDR2 as YYEEEE. The CDR3 sequence is 14 residues long. The CDR3 loop reads CASSGDRGHYGYTF. CDR3 nucleotides: TGTGCCAGCAGCGGGGACAGGGGCCACTATGGCTACACCTTC.

The chain is built from TRBV6-4 and TRBJ2-1, with TRBD2 identical over 7 bases. The trim removed 4 bases at V and 6 bases at J, leaving 6 bases unmatched. The CDR3 runs 14 residues. Per the germline V gene, CDR1 is MRHNA and CDR2 is SNTAGT. For the CDR3, the DNA is TGTGCCAGCAGTGTGGATTGGGGGGGCAATGAGCAGTTCTTC. This sequence encodes CASSVDWGGNEQFF.

V and J are TRBV2 and TRBJ2-3, with 12 bases matching TRBD2. Germline trimming cut 7 bases from V and 8 bases from J; bases unmatched to any gene: 7. This CDR3 spans 14 amino acids. CDR1 SNHLY and CDR2 FYNNEI come from the germline V gene. CDR3 DNA sequence: TGTGCCAGCAAGCGGACTAGCGGGACCGGTACGCAGTATTTT. Protein: CASKRTSGTGTQYF.

The V call is TRBV6-5, the J call TRBJ1-6; no definite D call. CDR1 and CDR2 (germline): MNHEY, SVGAGI. Trimming removed 8 bases from V and 6 bases from J, with 14 bases in between. The CDR3 length is 14 residues. The CDR3 spells CASSSRPSNSPLHF. In DNA, the CDR3 is TGTGCCAGCTCCTCACGCCCGAGTAATTCACCCCTCCACTTT.

The CDR3 nucleotides read TGTGCCAGCTCACCACCGGGGGGGCTCTCCCAAGAGACCCAGTACTTC. Translated, it gives CASSPPGGLSQETQYF. The chain is built from TRBV18 and TRBJ2-5; perhaps TRBD2 as D (7 bases). This CDR3 contains 16 residues. Germline V gene lookup returns CDR1 KGHSH and CDR2 LQKENI. V was clipped by 0 bases and J by 1 base, with 12 bases between them.

This clone was counted a few times. CDR3 nucleotide sequence: TGTGCCAGCAGCTTGGCAGGACTAGCATACGAGCAGTACTTC. Its translation: CASSLAGLAYEQYF. The chain is built from TRBV5-6 and TRBJ2-7; 8 nucleotides align to TRBD2. Per germline, CDR1 SGHDT and CDR2 YYEEEE. The ends lost 0 bases at V and 4 bases at J; junction bases unmatched: 3. This CDR3 region has 14 residues.

V and J are TRBV5-1 and TRBJ1-4, with 9 bases that match TRBD1. From germline, CDR1 is SGHRS and CDR2 YFSETQ. This CDR3 spans 15 amino acids. Trimming at V came to 4 bases and at J to 4 bases, leaving 5 bases not matched to a gene. In DNA, the CDR3 is TGCGCCAGCAGCCCACAGGGGGCTGATAATGAAAAACTGTTTTTT. It specifies CASSPQGADNEKLFF.

This chain links TRBV28 with TRBJ1-1; D uncertain. In germline, CDR1 is MDHEN, CDR2 SYDVKM. V dropped 3 bases and J dropped 1 base, with 6 bases sitting between them. The CDR3 consists of 13 residues. This CDR3 reads CASSFSRNTEAFF. CDR3 nucleotide sequence: TGTGCCAGCAGTTTTAGTAGGAACACTGAAGCTTTCTTT.

The chain recombines TRBV7-2 with TRBJ2-1; 11 positions agree with TRBD2. V lost 6 bases and J lost 9; bases outside the gene matches: 16. The CDR3 spans 17 residues. Per the germline V gene, CDR1 is SGHTA and CDR2 is FQGNSA. In DNA, the CDR3 is TGTGCCAGCAGTTCTGGCAACTTAGCGGGAGGGAAAGGTGAGCAGTTCTTC. It is translated as CASSSGNLAGGKGEQFF. The whole variable domain, filled in from reference TRBV7-2 and TRBJ2-1, reads GAGVSQSPSNKVTEKGKDVELRCDPISGHTALYWYRQSLGQGLEFLIYFQGNSAPDKSGLPSDRFSAERTGGSVSTLTIQRTQQEDSAVYLCASSSGNLAGGKGEQFFGPGTRLTVL.

This clone appeared a few times. The rearrangement links TRBV4-1 to TRBJ2-7, with 9 bases identical to TRBD2. CDR3 length: 16 residues. Germline V CDR1 and CDR2: MGHRA, YSYEKL. The junction had 8 bases not matched to a gene; V was cut back by 4 bases and J by 1 base. Here the CDR3 reads CASSRLAVPFSYEQYF. The CDR3 bases are TGCGCCAGCAGCCGACTAGCGGTCCCCTTTTCCTACGAGCAGTACTTC.